This T cell receptor beta chain is drawn from a study of blood T cell repertoires in COVID-19. Study-level information: The study drew acute and convalescent COVID-19 samples from the United States, Italy and Spain. Sample material is recorded as cDNA or gDNA derived from T cells, B-cell-depleted T cells, or PBMCs.

The method was immunoSEQ multiplex PCR; TCRdb's version includes in-frame clones alone and lacks a portion of them. The table shows tens of thousands of clones, with less than 85% occurring only once. From germline, CDR1 is MGHDK and CDR2 SYGVNS. This CDR3 has 12 residues. V lost 2 bases to trimming and J lost 10 bases, with 10 bases between them. This clone was observed a single time. Sequencing input: peripheral blood. The rearrangement uses TRBV25-1 and TRBJ2-3; D may be TRBD2 (5 bases). The TCR comes from a man in his forties or fifties with COVID-19, enrolled during active disease. The CDR3 DNA sequence: TGTGCCAGCAGTGAACGGGAAGAGGCGCAGTATTTT. Amino acids: CASSEREEAQYF.